A selection of T cell receptor beta chains follows, all from one sample in a study of T cell responses to AZD1222 COVID-19 vaccine. TCRdb's copy holds only in-frame clones and misses some; the assay was immunoSEQ multiplex PCR. The sample yields fewer than 180,000 clones, roughly 90% seen once. The sample consisted of peripheral blood, taken 28 days after the second AZD1222 dose. The receptors derive from an adult who received the AZD1222 COVID-19 vaccine. Each CDR3 is given with its conserved first and last residue. D genes are given only for firm matches. Size tells how often a clone was seen (once, few, many) or the class of an expanded clone, and some rows leave it out.

j_call	v_call	clone_size	d_call	cdr3_nt	cdr3_aa
TRBJ2-7	TRBV6-5	.	.	TGTGCCAGCAGTCCTCGACCACTGCCCTACGAGCAGTACTTC	CASSPRPLPYEQYF
TRBJ1-5	TRBV5-1	.	.	TGCGCCAGCAGTTCGGGTCCGAATAGCAATCAGCCCCAGCATTTT	CASSSGPNSNQPQHF
TRBJ2-1	TRBV5-1	once	TRBD2	TGCGCCAGCAGCTTCCTAGCGGGAACGGGTGAGCAGTTCTTC	CASSFLAGTGEQFF
TRBJ2-1	TRBV23-1	.	.	TGCGCCAGCAGTCAATCGAATGGTCAGGGGAGGAGCAATGAGCAGTTCTTC	CASSQSNGQGRSNEQFF
TRBJ2-4	TRBV2	.	TRBD1	TGTGCCAGCAGTGAAAGGGGGCTAAACATTCAGTACTTC	CASSERGLNIQYF
TRBJ2-6	TRBV9	.	.	TGTGCCAGCAGCGGCTACAGGACAGACTCTGGGGCCAACGTCCTGACTTTC	CASSGYRTDSGANVLTF
TRBJ1-2	TRBV10-1	.	.	TGCGCCAGCAGTGTAGCCAGGAACTATGGCTACACCTTC	CASSVARNYGYTF
TRBJ1-2	TRBV7-2	.	.	TGTGCCAGCACTAGCCACGGGGGGGGCGTTAGCGGCTACACCTTC	CASTSHGGGVSGYTF
TRBJ1-3	TRBV6-5	.	TRBD1	TGTGCCAGCAGCCCGGGACAGCAAGGAAACACCATATATTTT	CASSPGQQGNTIYF
TRBJ2-1	TRBV5-1	.	.	TGCGCCAGCATGCTCGAATCTGGGGAGGATGAGCAGTTCTTC	CASMLESGEDEQFF
TRBJ2-7	TRBV11-2	.	TRBD1	TGTGCCAGCAGCCCGAGAACAGGGGGCGGTATATACGAGCAGTACTTC	CASSPRTGGGIYEQYF
TRBJ2-2	TRBV4-1	few	TRBD1	TGCGCCAGCAGCCAAGTCAGGGGGTCCGGGGAGCTGTTTTTT	CASSQVRGSGELFF
TRBJ2-2	TRBV5-1	once	TRBD1	TGCGCCAGCAGCATTGTGGGACAGGCGGTAACCGGGGAGCTGTTTTTT	CASSIVGQAVTGELFF
TRBJ2-7	TRBV14	.	.	TGTGCCAGCAGCCGAATCGGAACTAACTCCTACGAGCAGTACTTC	CASSRIGTNSYEQYF
TRBJ2-7	TRBV3-1/TRBV3-2	.	.	TGTGCCAGCAGCCAAGTGTACGGGGGTCTTCCCTACGAGCAGTACTTC	CASSQVYGGLPYEQYF
TRBJ2-5	TRBV7-6	once	TRBD2	TGTGCCAGCAGCTTAGCAGCCCCACGGGGGGCGGGAGGGGTTGGAGAGACCCAGTACTTC	CASSLAAPRGAGGVGETQYF
TRBJ2-3	TRBV27	.	.	TGTGCCAGCAGTTTCCTTCCTGTTGTCAGGGCCACAGATACGCAGTATTTT	CASSFLPVVRATDTQYF
TRBJ1-5	TRBV27	.	.	TGTGCCAGCAGTTCCAGACAGCTCAATCAGCCCCAGCATTTT	CASSSRQLNQPQHF
TRBJ2-7	TRBV4-3	.	.	TGCGCCAGCAGCCAAGATACCCGACTAGGCACCGAGCAGTACTTC	CASSQDTRLGTEQYF
TRBJ1-1	TRBV2	.	.	TGTGCCAGCAGTGATCGGTCGGGCAGAGAAGGGGAAGCTTTCTTT	CASSDRSGREGEAFF
TRBJ2-3	TRBV18	.	.	TGTGCCAGCTCCACGACGACTCAGGGTCCCACAGATACGCAGTATTTT	CASSTTTQGPTDTQYF
TRBJ2-1	TRBV9	.	.	TGTGCCAGCAGCGTCTCCTATTACAATGAGCAGTTCTTC	CASSVSYYNEQFF
TRBJ1-5	TRBV10-3	.	.	TGTGCCACCAGACCTGACAGGCCTTATAGCAATCAGCCCCAGCATTTT	CATRPDRPYSNQPQHF
TRBJ2-7	TRBV5-1	.	.	TGCGCCAGCAGCTTGATCAGGGAAGGGGTCTCCTACGAGCAGTACTTC	CASSLIREGVSYEQYF
TRBJ2-3	TRBV19	.	TRBD2	TGTGCCAGTAGTCTTCTAGCGGGAGTTGGGGCAGATACGCAGTATTTT	CASSLLAGVGADTQYF
TRBJ2-1	TRBV11-2	.	.	TGTGCCAGCAGCTCATTAGCGGAGGAGGATGAGCAGTTCTTC	CASSSLAEEDEQFF
TRBJ1-1	TRBV30	.	.	TGTGCCTGGAAAGCAGGCATGAACACTGAAGCTTTCTTT	CAWKAGMNTEAFF
TRBJ2-2	TRBV5-1	.	.	TGCGCCAGCATGCCTTCGACCGCGAACACCGGGGAGCTGTTTTTT	CASMPSTANTGELFF
TRBJ1-2	TRBV19	.	.	TGTGCCAGTAGTGTCCAGGGTGACTATGGCTACACCTTC	CASSVQGDYGYTF
TRBJ2-7	TRBV4-2	.	.	TGTGCCAGCAGCCAAGCCCGGGGGTTGGAGCAGTACTTC	CASSQARGLEQYF
TRBJ2-7	TRBV6-2/TRBV6-3	.	TRBD2	TGTGCCAGCAGTCTTAGCGGGGGCTACTACGAGCAGTACTTC	CASSLSGGYYEQYF
TRBJ2-3	TRBV19	.	TRBD1	TGTGCCAGTAGGTGGACAGGGGGTTCCCCAGATACGCAGTATTTT	CASRWTGGSPDTQYF
TRBJ2-7	TRBV9	.	.	TGTGCCAGCAGCCATAGCGGATCCTACGAGCAGTACTTC	CASSHSGSYEQYF
TRBJ1-2	TRBV19	.	.	TGTGCCAGTAGTATTCGCCCCTCAGTTACTAACTATGGCTACACCTTC	CASSIRPSVTNYGYTF
TRBJ2-1	TRBV5-1	.	.	TGCGCCAGCAGCCCCCTCCTGATATACAATGAGCAGTTCTTC	CASSPLLIYNEQFF
TRBJ2-1	TRBV4-1	.	TRBD2	TGCGCCAGCAGCCAAGAACAGGCGCTAGCGGGAGGGAGGAATGAGCAGTTCTTC	CASSQEQALAGGRNEQFF
TRBJ2-2	TRBV4-2	.	.	TGTGCCAGCAGCCAAGAGCAGGGAAACACCGGGGAGCTGTTTTTT	CASSQEQGNTGELFF
TRBJ2-7	TRBV29-1	.	.	TGCAGCGTTGAATGGGACGGTTCCTACGAGCAGTACTTC	CSVEWDGSYEQYF
TRBJ1-2	TRBV19	.	.	TGTGCCAGTAGTATAGGACAAAATAACTATGGCTACACCTTC	CASSIGQNNYGYTF
TRBJ1-6	TRBV11-2	.	.	TGTGCCAGCAGCTTAGATTTCGGAGGGGCTAATTCACCCCTCCACTTT	CASSLDFGGANSPLHF
TRBJ2-5	TRBV24-1	.	.	TGTGCCACCAGTGATCTAGCCAGCACCCAAGAGACCCAGTACTTC	CATSDLASTQETQYF
TRBJ2-1	TRBV29-1	.	.	TGCAGCGTCCCCCAGGGGGGCTTCTACAATGAGCAGTTCTTC	CSVPQGGFYNEQFF
TRBJ2-6	TRBV7-9	.	TRBD1	TGTGCCAGCAGCGACAGGGGTGCTGGGGCCAACGTCCTGACTTTC	CASSDRGAGANVLTF
TRBJ1-6	TRBV4-3	.	.	TGCGCCAGCAGCCAAGATTTCCAGGGAGTCATTAATAATTCACCCCTCCACTTT	CASSQDFQGVINNSPLHF
TRBJ1-2	TRBV18	.	.	TGTGCCAGCTCAGGAAGTGAGGGCAGTGGCTACACCTTC	CASSGSEGSGYTF
TRBJ2-2	TRBV4-3	.	.	TGCGCCAGCAGCCAAGACGGGGAGCTGTTTTTT	CASSQDGELFF
TRBJ2-3	TRBV5-1	.	TRBD1	TGCGCCAGCAGCTTGGAGGCAGGGGGCAAACCAGATACGCAGTATTTT	CASSLEAGGKPDTQYF
TRBJ1-2	TRBV6-5	few	.	TGTGCCAGCAGTCGCTTGGACAGTCCCTTTAGGGGCTACACCTTC	CASSRLDSPFRGYTF
TRBJ2-1	TRBV11-3	.	TRBD2	TGTGCCAGCAGCTTGGTAGCGGGAGCAGGGGAGCAGTTCTTC	CASSLVAGAGEQFF
TRBJ1-2	TRBV5-1	.	TRBD1	TGCGCCAGCAGCCTATGGAGCCAGGGGGCTAACTATGGCTACACCTTC	CASSLWSQGANYGYTF
TRBJ1-4	TRBV6-1	.	TRBD1	TGTGCCAGCAGTGACCCGGGACAGGGGATAGCACGGGAAAAACTGTTTTTT	CASSDPGQGIAREKLFF
TRBJ2-7	TRBV19	once	.	TGTGCCACCAAGAGTGGGGACTCCGAGCAGTACTTC	CATKSGDSEQYF
TRBJ1-5	TRBV23-1	.	TRBD1	TGCGCCAGCAGTCAGGGACAGGGAATCAATCAGCCCCAGCATTTT	CASSQGQGINQPQHF
TRBJ1-1	TRBV2	.	.	TGTGCCAGCAGTGGACAGTTCATGAACACTGAAGCTTTCTTT	CASSGQFMNTEAFF
TRBJ1-2	TRBV19	.	.	TGTGCCAGTAGACAATCAGGGGCTACTAACTATGGCTACACCTTC	CASRQSGATNYGYTF
TRBJ1-2	TRBV24-1	.	.	TGTGCCACCAGTGCCCAGAGCTATGGCTACACCTTC	CATSAQSYGYTF
TRBJ2-7	TRBV6-5	.	TRBD1	TGTGCCAGCAGTTACCAAGGACAGGTCTACGAGCAGTACTTC	CASSYQGQVYEQYF
TRBJ2-7	TRBV10-3	once	.	TGTGCCATCAGTGTAACCGGGACAAACCAATACGAGCAGTACTTC	CAISVTGTNQYEQYF
TRBJ2-1	TRBV5-4	once	TRBD1	TGTGCCAGCAGCTTGGGAGTTACAGGGGCCCTGAGCTCCTACAATGAGCAGTTCTTC	CASSLGVTGALSSYNEQFF